These T cell receptor beta chains were read from a single sample in a study of neurological immune-mediated disorders. TCRdb re-analysed the 5' RACE reads in MiXCR, keeping a single row per CDR3 protein. The sample contains about 19,000 distinct CDR3 sequences, about 7.5% of which appear only once. The source material was CD8+ T cells from blood. The receptors derive from a woman in her 30s with HTLV-1-associated myelopathy (HAM/TSP). Both conserved end residues are part of each CDR3. A D gene is named only where the DNA matches it firmly. Clone size is shown for a subset of rows, as once, few, many or a class of expanded clone.

CDR3 protein | CDR3 DNA | clone size | J gene | D gene | V gene
CATSDRGLPPPYNEQFF | TGTGCCACCAGCGACAGGGGGCTCCCACCCCCCTACAATGAGCAGTTCTTC | many | TRBJ2-1 | TRBD1 | TRBV15
CASSYPLGEQYF | TGTGCCAGCAGTTACCCGCTTGGGGAGCAGTACTTC | few | TRBJ2-7 | . | TRBV6-5
CASSQPGGMNTEAFF | TGCGCCAGCAGCCAACCCGGAGGGATGAACACTGAAGCTTTCTTT | many | TRBJ1-1 | . | TRBV4-1
CASSSGDGGSTDTQYF | TGTGCCAGCAGCTCCGGGGATGGGGGGAGCACAGATACGCAGTATTTT | many | TRBJ2-3 | . | TRBV14
CASSGFQGTTGNTIYF | TGTGCCAGCAGCGGGTTCCAGGGGACAACTGGAAACACCATATATTTT | many | TRBJ1-3 | . | TRBV9
CASSLTLTDTQYF | TGCGCCAGCAGCTTGACACTAACAGATACGCAGTATTTT | many | TRBJ2-3 | . | TRBV5-1
CASSPGPTLNTEAFF | TGCGCCAGCAGCCCGGGCCCTACCCTTAACACTGAAGCTTTCTTT | many | TRBJ1-1 | . | TRBV4-1
CASSVPGHSDNEQFF | TGTGCCAGCAGCGTTCCAGGACACAGCGACAATGAGCAGTTCTTC | many | TRBJ2-1 | . | TRBV2
CSARTGTTYEQYF | TGCAGTGCTAGGACCGGGACTACCTACGAGCAGTACTTC | many | TRBJ2-7 | TRBD2 | TRBV20-1
CVSSRTGNTEAFF | TGTGTCAGCAGTCGGACGGGGAACACTGAAGCTTTCTTT | . | TRBJ1-1 | . | TRBV7-6
CSVEGGGKLFF | TGCAGCGTTGAGGGGGGCGGAAAACTGTTTTTT | many | TRBJ1-4 | . | TRBV29-1
CASSYSIGYLYEQYF | TGTGCCAGCAGTTACTCGATAGGCTATCTTTACGAGCAGTACTTC | many | TRBJ2-7 | . | TRBV6-5
CASSLGTATEAFF | TGTGCCAGCAGCCTCGGGACCGCAACTGAAGCTTTCTTT | . | TRBJ1-1 | . | TRBV14
CASGTPTDTQYF | TGTGCCAGCGGGACACCCACAGATACGCAGTATTTT | many | TRBJ2-3 | . | TRBV25-1
CASSQDRADNQPQHF | TGTGCCAGTAGTCAGGACAGGGCCGACAATCAGCCCCAGCATTTT | many | TRBJ1-5 | TRBD1 | TRBV19
CASSLGQGGSYEQYF | TGTGCCAGCAGCTTAGGACAGGGGGGATCCTACGAGCAGTACTTC | many | TRBJ2-7 | TRBD1 | TRBV7-8
CASSPGGDRQFF | TGTGCCAGCAGCCCCGGGGGGGATCGGCAGTTCTTC | medium-sized | TRBJ2-1 | TRBD2 | TRBV7-9
CATSPDVARSSYNEQFF | TGTGCCACCAGCCCGGACGTCGCCCGCAGCTCCTACAATGAGCAGTTCTTC | many | TRBJ2-1 | . | TRBV15
CASSYSGTGGREAFF | TGTGCCAGCAGTTACTCAGGGACAGGGGGTCGTGAAGCTTTCTTT | many | TRBJ1-1 | TRBD1 | TRBV6-5
CASSFPGQGRNTIYF | TGTGCCAGCAGCTTCCCGGGACAGGGTAGAAACACCATATATTTT | many | TRBJ1-3 | TRBD1 | TRBV7-9
CASSLGGDNSYEQYF | TGTGCCAGCAGCTTGGGGGGGGACAACTCCTACGAGCAGTACTTC | many | TRBJ2-7 | . | TRBV5-6
CSAPMEGGHEQFF | TGCAGTGCACCCATGGAGGGAGGACATGAGCAGTTCTTC | many | TRBJ2-1 | . | TRBV20-1
CASSEDGERGDEQYF | TGCGCCAGCAGTGAAGACGGAGAACGTGGCGACGAGCAGTACTTC | few | TRBJ2-7 | . | TRBV10-1
CSAREAGGRSGANVLTF | TGCAGTGCTAGAGAGGCAGGGGGGCGGTCTGGGGCCAACGTCCTGACTTTC | many | TRBJ2-6 | . | TRBV20-1
CASSPGTGSNSETQYF | TGTGCCAGCAGCCCGGGGACAGGGAGTAACTCAGAGACCCAGTACTTC | many | TRBJ2-5 | TRBD1 | TRBV3-1
CASSPGKYLNTEAFF | TGTGCCAGCAGCCCCGGAAAGTACTTGAACACTGAAGCTTTCTTT | many | TRBJ1-1 | . | TRBV6-1
CASGWPGSGNTIYF | TGTGCCAGTGGGTGGCCAGGCTCTGGAAACACCATATATTTT | . | TRBJ1-3 | . | TRBV19
CASSPGTAIYGYTF | TGTGCCAGCAGCCCAGGGACGGCGATCTATGGCTACACCTTC | many | TRBJ1-2 | . | TRBV7-9
CASSLFGDSSYEQYF | TGTGCCAGCAGCCTCTTTGGGGACAGTTCCTACGAGCAGTACTTC | many | TRBJ2-7 | TRBD1 | TRBV3-1
CASSLDPGSSYEQYF | TGTGCCAGCAGCTTGGATCCAGGTTCCTCCTACGAGCAGTACTTC | many | TRBJ2-7 | . | TRBV5-5
CASSLPGMAGYTF | TGTGCCAGCAGCTTACCAGGGATGGCTGGCTACACCTTC | few | TRBJ1-2 | . | TRBV11-2
CASSRNQGFSNQPQHF | TGTGCCAGCAGCCGAAATCAGGGGTTTAGCAATCAGCCCCAGCATTTT | many | TRBJ1-5 | . | TRBV7-8
CASSYSGGSEAFF | TGTGCCAGCAGTTACTCGGGGGGAAGTGAAGCTTTCTTT | many | TRBJ1-1 | . | TRBV6-2/TRBV6-3
CASSDGDGRGTDTQYF | TGTGCCAGCAGTGACGGGGATGGTCGTGGCACAGATACGCAGTATTTT | many | TRBJ2-3 | . | TRBV6-4
CASSYSERNTEAFF | TGTGCCAGCAGTTACTCGGAGCGGAACACTGAAGCTTTCTTT | many | TRBJ1-1 | . | TRBV6-5
CASSEYRTDEKLFF | TGTGCCAGCAGTGAATACCGGACAGATGAAAAACTGTTTTTT | medium-sized | TRBJ1-4 | . | TRBV25-1
CASSLVAGGTEAFF | TGCGCCAGCAGCTTGGTGGCAGGGGGGACTGAAGCTTTCTTT | medium-sized | TRBJ1-1 | TRBD1 | TRBV5-1
CSAIPRSPGGSYNEQFF | TGCAGTGCTATACCCCGGAGTCCGGGGGGCTCCTACAATGAGCAGTTCTTC | many | TRBJ2-1 | TRBD2 | TRBV20-1
CASSQDFVEAGGYEQYF | TGCGCCAGCAGCCAAGATTTCGTCGAAGCGGGGGGTTACGAGCAGTACTTC | many | TRBJ2-7 | TRBD2 | TRBV4-1
CSVEDLGGETQYF | TGCAGCGTTGAAGATTTGGGCGGAGAGACCCAGTACTTC | many | TRBJ2-5 | . | TRBV29-1